The text below deals with one TCR beta chain. What it binds is unknown. All participating donors were Caucasian adults from Nashville, Tennessee. The data were taken from a study of shared clonotypes between healthy human individuals. Study context: Used for every donor were three CD4 naive, three CD4 memory, two CD8 naive and one CD8 memory plate.

Findings of the study overall: When compared with the clonotypes that were shared by all four sorted-subset donors, the non-shared clonotypes turned out to have lower generation probabilities. On the whole, naive subsets had larger estimated richness than memory subsets had.

The ends lost 4 bases at V and 7 bases at J; junction bases unmatched: 8. The CDR3 runs 14 residues. Per the germline V gene, CDR1 is SGHNT and CDR2 is YYREEE (reference sequence). Using immunoSEQ multiplex PCR, the repertoire was profiled, and TCRdb retains in-frame clones only, with some absent. The sample holds about 2.4 million clones, roughly 93% seen once. The chain joins TRBV5-4 to TRBJ2-1, with 7 bases matching TRBD2. What was sequenced was naive CD4+ T cells from PBMCs. The sample's subset: CD45RA+ positively selected. The clonotype comes from a man aged 18 to 29 in good health. Some clones in this sample may be carry-over from other donors' samples. CDR3 amino acids: CASSAPGGSNEQFF. The CDR3 bases are TGTGCCAGCAGCGCCCCTGGCGGGAGTAATGAGCAGTTCTTC.